This TCR beta chain was obtained from a study of T cell responses to AZD1222 COVID-19 vaccine. The study, taken as a whole, reports: Within unmutated variant regions lay the reported targets of nearly half of spike-specific TCRs. All repertoire sampling was performed exclusively after the peak T cell response. Among the donors, most were white British and more were female, and clonal diversity was possibly underestimated.

With regard to this clone: Antigen: not known.

The data were produced by immunoSEQ multiplex PCR, yet TCRdb's version contains in-frame clones alone and is incomplete. The repertoire holds approximately 110,000 clones, with 85% to 90% as singletons. V lost 0 bases and J lost 1, with 10 bases in between. This CDR3 comprises 16 residues. Germline CDR1 and CDR2: SGHRS and YFSETQ. Whether given at about 4 or about 12 weeks, second doses were pooled. The chain couples TRBV5-1 to TRBJ2-2; either TRBD1 or TRBD2 may supply D (5 bases each). The material was peripheral blood, obtained 28 days after the second AZD1222 dose. This TCR was sampled from an adult who received the AZD1222 COVID-19 vaccine. CDR3: CASSLGSRGNTGELFF. DNA for the CDR3: TGCGCCAGCAGCTTGGGTTCGAGGGGGAACACCGGGGAGCTGTTTTTT.